This is a list of T cell receptor beta chains from one sample in a study of CD8 T cells in ankylosing spondylitis. MiXCR was run by TCRdb on the 5' RACE reads, yielding one entry per CDR3 protein. In the table there are under 450,000 distinct CDR3 sequences, approximately 17% of which are singletons. Input material: blood, either unsorted or a sorted T cell fraction (not recorded which). The source of these receptors is a male donor with ankylosing spondylitis. Both conserved end residues are trimmed from each CDR3. The order of the fields is V gene, J gene, CDR3 protein.

TRBV11-2	TRBJ2-7	ASEWGRDYEQY
TRBV29-1	TRBJ2-3	SSRTGDTDTQY
TRBV7-9	TRBJ2-6	ASSSPTSFSGANVLT
TRBV27	TRBJ2-1	ASSLWSSSHNEQF
TRBV7-2	TRBJ2-7	ASSNLRDSSYEQY
TRBV20-1	TRBJ2-7	SVPLGQGTHEQY
TRBV9	TRBJ1-3	ASSVAWSNSGNTIY
TRBV29-1	TRBJ2-5	SVADRVGRETQY
TRBV20-1	TRBJ1-1	SASRTPQGTEAF
TRBV6-1	TRBJ1-2	ASSEDYGYT
TRBV9	TRBJ2-3	ASSVGTSGKSTDTQY
TRBV9	TRBJ2-7	ASSPNSGSYEQY
TRBV7-2	TRBJ1-6	ASSWELNSPLH
TRBV7-3	TRBJ2-3	ASSLTAGADTQY
TRBV20-1	TRBJ1-4	SARDALGNEKLF
TRBV7-8	TRBJ2-1	ASTPGTRTYNEQF
TRBV28	TRBJ2-7	ASSGLTTKPGTPYEQY
TRBV12-3/TRBV12-4	TRBJ1-6	ASSLPGPSSYNSPLH
TRBV5-1	TRBJ2-7	ATAAGTGLHEQY
TRBV6-5	TRBJ2-1	ASSYSGWGSQL
TRBV4-3	TRBJ2-4	ASSQSNRGLNIQY
TRBV20-1	TRBJ1-2	SARDLGLSNYGYT
TRBV5-8	TRBJ2-3	ASTAGQGSTDTQY
TRBV15	TRBJ2-7	ATSKGRGSSYEQY
TRBV6-5	TRBJ2-7	ASSYNRREGPIYEQY
TRBV11-2	TRBJ2-1	ASSPVGSGGVYNEQF
TRBV7-2	TRBJ2-7	ASSLGPVQSYEQY
TRBV5-1	TRBJ2-2	ASSSVTGPSGTEELF
TRBV12-3/TRBV12-4	TRBJ2-3	ASTLAGGGTDTQY
TRBV20-1	TRBJ2-5	SAPVAASRHQESQY
TRBV29-1	TRBJ2-5	SVGRVVETQY
TRBV24-1	TRBJ1-5	ATSDSGSNQPQH
TRBV20-1	TRBJ2-7	SGEGGGLEQY
TRBV20-1	TRBJ2-3	SAPSGADTQY
TRBV6-5	TRBJ2-3	ASSYRRADTDTQY
TRBV12-3/TRBV12-4	TRBJ2-4	ASSLGTGETAKNIQY
TRBV12-3/TRBV12-4	TRBJ1-2	ASLRGTGGYT
TRBV12-3/TRBV12-4	TRBJ2-4	ASSLATTGTAKNIQY
TRBV20-1	TRBJ2-3	SAPRPGGRAADTQY
TRBV30	TRBJ1-5	AWGPGSKVQPQH
TRBV29-1	TRBJ1-1	SVGGDTEAF
TRBV12-3/TRBV12-4	TRBJ1-5	ASSLQGAKQPQH
TRBV18	TRBJ2-4	ASSLASGGVLAKNIQY
TRBV12-3/TRBV12-4	TRBJ1-1	ASSPARVTVNTEAF
TRBV5-4	TRBJ1-1	ASSDRARTEAF
TRBV3-1	TRBJ2-7	ASSQGGPTNSEQY
TRBV29-1	TRBJ2-1	SVEEGRPNEQF